A single sample is the source of the 28 T cell receptor beta chains below, sequenced in a study of T-cell reconstitution after alpha-beta-depleted transplantation in children (dated by TCRdb to the mid-2010s). Read against the paper, the sample's treatment or condition label means: allogeneic hematopoietic cell transplantation with graft depleted of TCRalphabeta T cells and CD19 B cells. The library relied on PCR. Sequenced on an Illumina HiSeq 2500. Molecular barcoding was employed in the preparation of TCR libraries, with unique molecular identifiers being used to normalize TCRbeta repertoire quantification. Using fastp trimming at Q25 and MiXCR clonotype assembly, TCRdb reanalyzed the public sequencing data and kept in-frame beta chains. CDR3 protein sequences are deduplicated, and each keeps its most common genes and DNA. This sample has 90,000 to 130,000 distinct CDR3 sequences in its table, and around 6.4% of those were observed once. The biggest ten clones account for 20% to 25% of the sample.

The specimen was PBMCs, mostly from graft donor cells, collected 360 days after TCRalphabeta/CD19-depleted stem cell transplant. These receptors all stem from a male patient aged 2-15 years who had a stem cell transplant for acute lymphoblastic leukemia, so the T cells may come from the graft donor.

In this sample, this clonotype turned up many times. The chain employs TRBV6-5 and TRBJ2-3; tentatively, D is TRBD2 (5 bases). The CDR3 runs to 14 residues. Germline CDR1 MNHEY, CDR2 SVGAGI. The ends were cut back, 0 bases at V and 5 bases at J, with 9 bases in the middle. CDR3 region: CASSYSNGVDTQYF. As DNA, the CDR3 is TGTGCCAGCAGTTACTCGAACGGGGTAGATACGCAGTATTTT.

This clonotype has a handful of counts. The chain joins TRBV6-5 to TRBJ2-1; 10 bases agree with TRBD1. V was pared by 6 bases and J by 16 bases, with 6 bases of the junction left unmatched. Germline V gene lookup returns CDR1 MNHEY and CDR2 SVGAGI. This CDR3 region has 11 residues. The CDR3 reads CASRPDRGHFF. In DNA form, the CDR3 reads TGTGCCAGCAGACCAGACAGGGGGCATTTCTTC.

This clonotype has ten or more counts. The V call is TRBV28, the J call TRBJ1-6, with D perhaps TRBD1 (6 bases). Germline-derived CDR1 and CDR2 are MDHEN and SYDVKM. Trimming took 3 bases from V and 6 from J, leaving 15 bases between them. The CDR3 covers 16 residues. CDR3 loop: CASSFGLGTSNSPLHF. CDR3 bases: TGTGCCAGCAGTTTTGGCCTCGGGACAAGTAATTCACCCCTCCACTTT.

J is TRBJ2-6 and V is TRBV11-2, with TRBD1 matching over 7 bases. The CDR3 runs to 18 residues. The ends lost 5 bases at V and 0 bases at J; junction bases unmatched: 10. The V gene's germline CDR1 is SGHAT and CDR2 FQNNGV. Here the CDR3 reads CASSRAGTAFSGANVLTF. In DNA, the CDR3 is TGTGCCAGCAGCAGAGCCGGGACAGCCTTCTCTGGGGCCAACGTCCTGACTTTC.

This clonotype was counted many times. This sequence joins TRBV28 and TRBJ2-1, with TRBD2 identical over 7 bases. The CDR3 consists of 14 residues. V trimming: 5 bases; J trimming: 4 bases; junction bases outside the gene matches: 5. In germline, CDR1 is MDHEN, CDR2 SYDVKM. The CDR3 DNA reads as TGTGCCAGCAGTCCTATGCGGGGGTACAATGAGCAGTTCTTC. Protein product: CASSPMRGYNEQFF.

This clonotype was observed many times. CDR3 in DNA: TGTGCCAGCAGCCTGGGAGTCGATCAGCCCCAGCATTTT. Its translation: CASSLGVDQPQHF. The V call is TRBV5-6, the J call TRBJ1-5; D not resolved. Germline lookup yields CDR1 SGHDT and CDR2 YYEEEE. Trimming pared 4 bases from V and 5 bases from J, leaving 10 bases between. The CDR3 has 13 amino acids. Complete variable domain (other parts from reference TRBV5-6 and TRBJ1-5): DAGVTQSPTHLIKTRGQQVTLRCSPKSGHDTVSWYQQALGQGPQFIFQYYEEEERQRGNFPDRFSGHQFPNYSSELNVNALLLGDSALYLCASSLGVDQPQHFGDGTRLSIL.

The V call is TRBV10-2, the J call TRBJ1-1; tentatively, D is TRBD1 (5 bases). Trimming pared 11 bases from V and 4 bases from J, leaving 11 bases between. The CDR3 loop spans 11 amino acids. Germline V gene lookup returns CDR1 WSHSY and CDR2 SAAADI. CDR3: CAVRVGTEAFF. As DNA, the CDR3 is TGCGCCGTCAGGGTAGGCACTGAAGCTTTCTTT.

This clonotype occurred many times. The chain couples TRBV27 to TRBJ1-6; perhaps TRBD1 as D (6 bases). The V end was cut by 8 bases, the J end by 11 bases, with 16 bases between. This CDR3 region has 13 residues. Per germline, CDR1 MNHEY and CDR2 SMNVEV (reference sequence). The CDR3 bases are TGTGCCAGCGGTCAGGGGATCCGTCCACCCCTCCACTTT. Protein sequence: CASGQGIRPPLHF.

The chain is built from TRBV28 and TRBJ2-7; D unresolved. The length of the CDR3 is 13 residues. The germline V and J ends were trimmed by 2 bases and 3 bases, with 8 bases remaining between them. CDR1 MDHEN and CDR2 SYDVKM come from the germline V gene. This chain's CDR3 is CASSLGVDYEQYF. In DNA form, the CDR3 reads TGTGCCAGCAGTTTAGGAGTGGACTACGAGCAGTACTTC.

The CDR3 protein is CASLPGVSNQPQHF. CDR3 in DNA: TGTGCCAGCCTCCCGGGGGTTAGCAATCAGCCCCAGCATTTT. This chain connects TRBV2 to TRBJ1-5, with a weak D call TRBD1 (5 bases). Germline V CDR1 and CDR2: SNHLY, FYNNEI. V lost 8 bases, J lost 0 bases, and 11 bases lay in between. This CDR3 has 14 amino acids.

This clonotype occurred many times. The chain combines TRBV10-3 with TRBJ1-1; 10 bases map to TRBD1. Per the germline V gene, CDR1 is ENHRY and CDR2 is SYGVKD. The CDR3 length is 15 residues. V lost 6 bases to trimming and J lost 0 bases; unmatched junction nucleotides: 4. The CDR3 coding sequence is TGTGCCATCAGGACCGGGACAGGGGTGAACACTGAAGCTTTCTTT. This sequence encodes CAIRTGTGVNTEAFF.

This clonotype occurred many times. The V call is TRBV5-1, the J call TRBJ2-7; 10 nucleotides line up with TRBD2. Germline V gene sequence: CDR1 SGHRS, CDR2 YFSETQ. The ends lost 0 bases at V and 1 base at J; junction bases unmatched: 1. The CDR3 has 15 amino acids. CDR3 DNA: TGCGCCAGCAGCTTGGTACTAGCGGGATCCTACGAGCAGTACTTC. It yields the protein CASSLVLAGSYEQYF.

The chain has TRBV27 and TRBJ2-7; D gene ambiguous. This CDR3 region has 13 residues. Germline values: CDR1 MNHEY, CDR2 SMNVEV (reference sequence). V lost 0 bases to trimming and J lost 4 bases, with 7 bases between them. The CDR3 is CASSLSVGYEQYF. In nucleotides, the CDR3 is TGTGCCAGCAGTTTATCAGTGGGGTACGAGCAGTACTTC.

There are many counts of this clonotype. The chain uses TRBV29-1 and TRBJ2-2; TRBD1 matches at 11 bases. CDR1 is SQVTM, CDR2 ANQGSEA, per germline. The CDR3 sequence is 15 residues long. J lost 0 bases, V lost 5 bases, and 2 bases had no gene match. DNA of the CDR3: TGCAGCGTTTGGGACAGGGGGTCGAACACCGGGGAGCTGTTTTTT. Protein: CSVWDRGSNTGELFF.

This clonotype was picked up many times. This sequence joins TRBV28 and TRBJ2-7, with 10 bases lining up with TRBD1. Per the germline V gene, CDR1 is MDHEN and CDR2 is SYDVKM. Trimming took 3 bases from V and 0 from J; bases not matched to a gene: 5. The CDR3 totals 16 residues. The CDR3 DNA reads TGTGCCAGCAGTTTTTACGGGACAGGGGCCTCCTACGAGCAGTACTTC. Its protein product is CASSFYGTGASYEQYF. Combining the CDR3 with reference TRBV28 and TRBJ2-7 gives the whole variable domain DVKVTQSSRYLVKRTGEKVFLECVQDMDHENMFWYRQDPGLGLRLIYFSYDVKMKEKGDIPEGYSVSREKKERFSLILESASTNQTSMYLCASSFYGTGASYEQYFGPGTRLTVT.

This clonotype was observed many times. V usage is TRBV5-6 and J usage is TRBJ1-5; the D gene is possibly TRBD1 (5 bases). Germline values: CDR1 SGHDT, CDR2 YYEEEE. V lost 3 bases and J lost 1, with 5 bases in between. This CDR3 contains 13 residues. The CDR3 sequence is CASSSGSNQPQHF. The CDR3 nucleotides are TGTGCCAGCAGCTCAGGGAGCAATCAGCCCCAGCATTTT. Supplemented by reference TRBV5-6 and TRBJ1-5, the full variable domain reads DAGVTQSPTHLIKTRGQQVTLRCSPKSGHDTVSWYQQALGQGPQFIFQYYEEEERQRGNFPDRFSGHQFPNYSSELNVNALLLGDSALYLCASSSGSNQPQHFGDGTRLSIL.

This clonotype showed up just a few times. The V gene is TRBV6-1, the J gene TRBJ2-3; 8 bases agree with TRBD1. CDR3 size: 16 residues. The germline V gene encodes CDR1 MNHNS and CDR2 SASEGT. V shed 0 bases and J 3 bases; nucleotides not matched to a gene: 5. The CDR3 sequence: CASSEAWRTGTDTQYF. Written as DNA, the CDR3 is TGTGCCAGCAGTGAAGCATGGCGGACAGGGACAGATACGCAGTATTTT.

This clonotype was counted ten times or more. The chain has TRBV2 and TRBJ2-7; D not certain. With 0 bases removed from V and 4 bases from J, the gap between germline ends came to 4 bases. The CDR3 length is 12 residues. Per the germline V gene, CDR1 is SNHLY and CDR2 is FYNNEI. The CDR3 DNA is TGTGCCAGCAGTGAAGCCTCGTACGAGCAGTACTTC. Encoded protein: CASSEASYEQYF.

This clonotype was found many times. V gene TRBV11-1 combines with J gene TRBJ2-1, with D unresolved. The CDR3 consists of 11 residues. The V and J ends lost 5 bases and 8 bases respectively, with 7 bases between them. Germline CDR1 reads SGHAT; CDR2 reads FQDESV (reference sequence). The CDR3 loop is CASSPAHEQFF. In DNA, the CDR3 is TGTGCCAGCAGCCCCGCGCATGAGCAGTTCTTC.

This clonotype came up many times. V gene TRBV4-3 combines with J gene TRBJ2-5; 9 nucleotides match TRBD1. This CDR3 has 16 amino acids. The V gene's germline CDR1 is LGHNA and CDR2 YSLEER. After removal of 0 bases from V and 4 bases from J, the junction contained 6 bases not matched to a gene. As DNA, the CDR3 is TGCGCCAGCAGCCAAGAAGACAGGGGGTCGTTAGAGACCCAGTACTTC. It codes for CASSQEDRGSLETQYF.

This clonotype appeared many times. This CDR3 is CSVGYTQGAQGYEQFF. The CDR3 DNA reads as TGCAGCGTTGGATATACCCAGGGGGCGCAAGGGTATGAGCAGTTCTTC. The V and J genes are TRBV29-1 and TRBJ2-1, with 8 bases matching TRBD1. Germline lookup yields CDR1 SQVTM and CDR2 ANQGSEA. The CDR3 is 16 residues long. Trimming removed 4 bases from V and 8 bases from J; junction bases left unmatched: 16.

The chain employs TRBV27 and TRBJ2-4; 7 bases match TRBD1. Trimming at V came to 5 bases and at J to 7 bases, leaving 8 bases not matched to a gene. Per the germline V gene, CDR1 is MNHEY and CDR2 is SMNVEV (reference sequence). This CDR3 region has 14 residues. The CDR3 DNA reads TGTGCCAGCAGTCCTTCGGGACAGAGGAACATTCAGTACTTC. It codes for CASSPSGQRNIQYF.

The chain joins TRBV28 to TRBJ2-2; D gene ambiguous. Deletions cut 7 bases from V and 0 bases from J, with 9 bases between. The germline V gene encodes CDR1 MDHEN and CDR2 SYDVKM. The CDR3 is made up of 14 amino acids. DNA for the CDR3: TGTGCCAGCAATTGGGCCCCGAACACCGGGGAGCTGTTTTTT. It codes for CASNWAPNTGELFF.

The table lists this clonotype with many counts. The chain joins TRBV6-2 or TRBV6-3 to TRBJ2-1; the D gene is possibly TRBD2 (6 bases). V was clipped by 8 bases and J by 2 bases, with 13 bases between them. The CDR3 contains 14 residues. Germline CDR1 and CDR2: MNHEY and SVGEGT. The CDR3 sequence: CASAGRGTYNEQFF. The DNA for the CDR3 is TGTGCCAGCGCAGGGCGGGGTACCTACAATGAGCAGTTCTTC.

This clonotype was detected ten times or more. The chain carries TRBV6-5 and TRBJ2-5; TRBD1 matches at 10 bases. Germline values: CDR1 MNHEY, CDR2 SVGAGI. This CDR3 is 14 amino acids long. Germline trimming cut 2 bases from V and 5 bases from J; bases unmatched to any gene: 2. The CDR3 spells CASSYLTGGETQYF. The CDR3 nucleotides read TGTGCCAGCAGTTACCTGACAGGGGGCGAGACCCAGTACTTC.

The V gene is TRBV6-2 or TRBV6-3, the J gene TRBJ2-1, with D maybe TRBD1 (6 bases). CDR1 and CDR2 from the germline V gene are MNHEY and SVGEGT. Deletions cut 5 bases from V and 4 bases from J, with 21 bases between. The CDR3 has 17 residues. CDR3 in amino acids: CASSPRQASSLYNEQFF. CDR3 in DNA: TGTGCCAGCAGTCCGCGACAGGCATCCTCTCTTTACAATGAGCAGTTCTTC.

This clonotype appeared many times. The V call is TRBV6-5, the J call TRBJ1-1; D gene unclear. Per germline, CDR1 MNHEY and CDR2 SVGAGI. The V end was cut by 7 bases, the J end by 1 base, with 7 bases between. This CDR3 comprises 12 residues. CDR3 DNA: TGTGCCAGCATTAAGGAGAACACTGAAGCTTTCTTT. It specifies CASIKENTEAFF.

This clonotype was seen many times. Germline is not matched at one junction end, which may reflect a read error. This chain uses TRBV7-7 with TRBJ2-5, with D possibly being TRBD1 (5 bases). CDR3 length equals 13 residues. Germline CDR1 reads SSHAT; CDR2 reads FNYEAQ (reference sequence). CDR3 sequence reads: CASSPGRTKTQYF. The CDR3 bases are TGTGCTAGCAGTCCCGGAAGGACAAAGACCCAGTACTTC.